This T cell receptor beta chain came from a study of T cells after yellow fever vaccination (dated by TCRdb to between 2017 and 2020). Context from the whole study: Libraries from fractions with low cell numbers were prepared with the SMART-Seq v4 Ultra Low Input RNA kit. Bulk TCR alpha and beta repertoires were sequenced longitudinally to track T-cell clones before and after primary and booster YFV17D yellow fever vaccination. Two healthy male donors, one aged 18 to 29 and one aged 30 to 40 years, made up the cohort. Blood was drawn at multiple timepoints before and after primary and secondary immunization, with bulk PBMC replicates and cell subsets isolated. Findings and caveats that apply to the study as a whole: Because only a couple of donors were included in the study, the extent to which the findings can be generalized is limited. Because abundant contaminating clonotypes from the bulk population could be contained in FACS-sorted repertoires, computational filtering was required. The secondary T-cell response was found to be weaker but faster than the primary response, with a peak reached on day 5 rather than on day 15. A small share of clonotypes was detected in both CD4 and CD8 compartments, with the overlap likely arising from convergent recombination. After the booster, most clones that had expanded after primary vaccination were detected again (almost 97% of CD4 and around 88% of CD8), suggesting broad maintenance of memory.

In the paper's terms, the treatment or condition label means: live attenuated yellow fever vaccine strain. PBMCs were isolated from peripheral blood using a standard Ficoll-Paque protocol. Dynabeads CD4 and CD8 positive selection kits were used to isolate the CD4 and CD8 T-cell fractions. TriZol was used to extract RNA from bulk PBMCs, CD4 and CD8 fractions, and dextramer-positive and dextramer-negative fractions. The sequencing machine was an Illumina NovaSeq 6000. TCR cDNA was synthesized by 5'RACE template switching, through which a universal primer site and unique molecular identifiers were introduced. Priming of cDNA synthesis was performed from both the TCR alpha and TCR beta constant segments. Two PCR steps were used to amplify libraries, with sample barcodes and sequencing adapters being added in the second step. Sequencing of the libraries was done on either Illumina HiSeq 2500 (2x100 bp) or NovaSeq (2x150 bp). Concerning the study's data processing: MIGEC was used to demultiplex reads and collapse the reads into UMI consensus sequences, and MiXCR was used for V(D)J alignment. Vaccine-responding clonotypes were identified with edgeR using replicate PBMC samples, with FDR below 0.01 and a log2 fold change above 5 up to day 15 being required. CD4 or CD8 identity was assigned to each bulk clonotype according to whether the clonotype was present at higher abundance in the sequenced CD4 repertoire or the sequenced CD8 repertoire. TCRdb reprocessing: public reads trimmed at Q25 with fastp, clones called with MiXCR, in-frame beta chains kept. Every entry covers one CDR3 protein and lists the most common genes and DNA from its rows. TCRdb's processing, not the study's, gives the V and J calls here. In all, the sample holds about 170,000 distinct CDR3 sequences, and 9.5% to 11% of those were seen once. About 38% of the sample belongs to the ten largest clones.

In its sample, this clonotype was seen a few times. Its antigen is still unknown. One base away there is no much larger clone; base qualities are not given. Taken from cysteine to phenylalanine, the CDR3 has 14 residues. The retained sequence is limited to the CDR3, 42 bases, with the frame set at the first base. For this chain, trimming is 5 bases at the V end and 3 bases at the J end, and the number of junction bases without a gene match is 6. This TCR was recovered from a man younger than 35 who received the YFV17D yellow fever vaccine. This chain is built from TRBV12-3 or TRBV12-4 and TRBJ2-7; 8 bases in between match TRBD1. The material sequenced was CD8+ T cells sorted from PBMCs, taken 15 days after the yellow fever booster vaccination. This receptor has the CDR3 CASSHRDRLYEQYF. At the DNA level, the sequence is TGTGCCAGCAGTCACCGGGACAGGCTCTACGAGCAGTACTTC.